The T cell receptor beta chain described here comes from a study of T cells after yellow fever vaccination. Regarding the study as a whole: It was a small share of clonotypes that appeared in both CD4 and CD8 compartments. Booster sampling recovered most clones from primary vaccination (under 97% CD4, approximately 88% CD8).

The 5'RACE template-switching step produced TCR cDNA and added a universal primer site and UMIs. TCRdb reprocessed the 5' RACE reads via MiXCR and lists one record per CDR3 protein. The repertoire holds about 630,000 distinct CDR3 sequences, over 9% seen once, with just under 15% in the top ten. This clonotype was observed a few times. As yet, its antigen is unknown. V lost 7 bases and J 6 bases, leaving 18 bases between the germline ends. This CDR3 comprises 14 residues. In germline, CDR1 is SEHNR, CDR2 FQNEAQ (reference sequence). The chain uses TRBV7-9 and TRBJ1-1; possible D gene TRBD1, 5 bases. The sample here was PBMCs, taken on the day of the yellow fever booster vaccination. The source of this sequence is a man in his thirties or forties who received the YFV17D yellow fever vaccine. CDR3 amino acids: CASNSRQGGPEAFF. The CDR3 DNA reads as TGTGCCAGCAACTCTCGGCAGGGAGGGCCTGAAGCTTTCTTT. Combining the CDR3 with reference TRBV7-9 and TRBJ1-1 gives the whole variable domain DTGVSQNPRHKITKRGQNVTFRCDPISEHNRLYWYRQTLGQGPEFLTYFQNEAQLEKSRLLSDRFSAERPKGSFSTLEIQRTEQGDSAMYLCASNSRQGGPEAFFGQGTRLTVV.